This entry lists 16 T cell receptor beta chains sequenced from one sample in a study of blood T cell repertoires in COVID-19. Libraries were prepared by immunoSEQ multiplex PCR; TCRdb keeps only in-frame clonotypes and omits some of them. The sample has fewer than 250,000 clones, around 87% seen once. The specimen sequenced was peripheral blood. These receptors all come from a man between 60 and 70 years old with acute or convalescent COVID-19.

This chain connects TRBV9 to TRBJ1-6; 8 bases are a match to TRBD1. Per germline, CDR1 SGDLS and CDR2 YYNGEE. J lost 7 bases, V lost 3 bases, and 9 bases had no gene match. The CDR3 sequence is 16 residues long. The CDR3 region has the DNA TGTGCCAGCAGCGCGCCAGACAGGGGAATCAATTCACCCCTCCACTTT. It specifies CASSAPDRGINSPLHF.

The V call is TRBV7-3, the J call TRBJ1-2; D perhaps matches TRBD1 (6 bases). V shed 4 bases and J shed 8 bases, with 14 bases lying between them. The germline V gene encodes CDR1 SGHTA and CDR2 FQGTGA. This CDR3 comprises 13 residues. CDR3 DNA sequence: TGTGCCAGCAGCTCCGCGGGGGGCAAGGGCTACACCTTC. The encoded protein is CASSSAGGKGYTF. Supplemented by reference TRBV7-3 and TRBJ1-2, the full variable domain reads GAGVSQTPSNKVTEKGKYVELRCDPISGHTALYWYRQSLGQGPEFLIYFQGTGAADDSGLPNDRFFAVRPEGSVSTLKIQRTERGDSAVYLCASSSAGGKGYTFGSGTRLTVV.

The chain employs TRBV5-1 and TRBJ2-7, with D possibly TRBD2 on 5 matching bases. Germline assignment: CDR1 SGHRS and CDR2 YFSETQ. The CDR3 runs to 12 residues. V was pared by 0 bases and J by 9 bases, with 10 bases between. This CDR3 is CASSLAGVMQYF. The CDR3 DNA is TGCGCCAGCAGCTTGGCCGGGGTCATGCAGTACTTC.

V gene TRBV6-2 or TRBV6-3 combines with J gene TRBJ2-7; 7 bases fit TRBD1. The CDR3 totals 14 residues. The germline V gene encodes CDR1 MNHEY and CDR2 SVGEGT. With 1 base clipped from V and 1 base from J, the junction kept 1 base outside the gene matches. DNA for the CDR3: TGTGCCAGCAGTTACTGGGACAGTTCCTACGAGCAGTACTTC. Protein sequence: CASSYWDSSYEQYF.

The rearrangement joins TRBV6-2 or TRBV6-3 to TRBJ1-4; D gene uncertain. The CDR3 is 15 residues long. V lost 4 bases to trimming and J lost 8 bases, with 17 bases between them. Germline assignment: CDR1 MNHEY and CDR2 SVGEGT. Here the CDR3 DNA reads TGTGCCAGCAGTTCCCACTCTGCCGAGAGCGAAAAACTGTTTTTT. Translating gives CASSSHSAESEKLFF.

The genes are TRBV28 and TRBJ2-6; D is perhaps TRBD1 (5 bases). The CDR3 consists of 16 residues. The V gene lost 4 bases and the J gene lost 1 base, with 11 bases spanning the gap. Germline CDR1 reads MDHEN; CDR2 reads SYDVKM. The CDR3 DNA follows: TGTGCCAGCAGTTCCTCTGCAGGGTCTGGGGCCAACGTCCTGACTTTC. Amino acid sequence: CASSSSAGSGANVLTF.

The rearrangement links TRBV28 to TRBJ2-5, with a possible D match to TRBD1 (5 bases). V dropped 2 bases and J dropped 2 bases, with 9 bases sitting between them. The CDR3 runs to 14 residues. Germline V gene lookup returns CDR1 MDHEN and CDR2 SYDVKM. In nucleotides, the CDR3 is TGTGCCAGCAGTTTACCAGGGCGACAAGAGACCCAGTACTTC. This codes for CASSLPGRQETQYF.

The V gene is TRBV3-1 (or the pseudogene TRBV3-2), the J gene TRBJ1-6, with 8 nucleotides matching TRBD1. The CDR3 runs 15 residues. Germline CDR1 reads LGHDT; CDR2 reads YNNKEL (reference sequence). Trimming at V came to 1 base and at J to 8 bases, leaving 4 bases not matched to a gene. The DNA of the CDR3 is TGTGCCAGCAGCCAAGGACAGGGGCCATATTCACCCCTCCACTTT. Translated, it gives CASSQGQGPYSPLHF.

This CDR3 is CASTKEGGDYGYTF. For the CDR3, the DNA is TGTGCCAGCACCAAAGAGGGGGGGGACTATGGCTACACCTTC. The chain couples TRBV2 to TRBJ1-2; a possible D gene is TRBD1 (6 bases). Trimming stripped 7 bases from V and 3 bases from J, with 15 bases between. Per germline, CDR1 SNHLY and CDR2 FYNNEI. This CDR3 is 14 amino acids long. Full variable domain (missing parts from reference TRBV2 and TRBJ1-2): EPEVTQTPSHQVTQMGQEVILRCVPISNHLYFYWYRQILGQKVEFLVSFYNNEISEKSEIFDDQFSVERPDGSNFTLKIRSTKLEDSAMYFCASTKEGGDYGYTFGSGTRLTVV.

The chain recombines TRBV6-5 with TRBJ1-1; 8 bases agree with TRBD1. The CDR3 runs to 14 residues. V dropped 4 bases and J dropped 5; count of bases not matched to a gene: 6. From germline, CDR1 is MNHEY and CDR2 SVGAGI. The CDR3 DNA sequence: TGTGCCAGCAGTTCAAGGACAGGGTGGACTGAAGCTTTCTTT. Translated: CASSSRTGWTEAFF.

The chain employs TRBV28 and TRBJ1-4; TRBD1 matches at 8 bases. The ends lost 3 bases at V and 5 bases at J; junction bases unmatched: 2. This CDR3 contains 14 residues. Germline V gives CDR1 MDHEN, CDR2 SYDVKM. The DNA for the CDR3 is TGTGCCAGCAGTTTTGGACAGGGAAATGAAAAACTGTTTTTT. It translates to CASSFGQGNEKLFF.

In the case of this clone: The junction departs from the called germline gene at one end, perhaps through a read error. V usage is TRBV11-2 and J usage is TRBJ2-7, with 7 bases aligning to TRBD1. This CDR3 has 12 amino acids. Germline V gene sequence: CDR1 SGHAT, CDR2 FQNNGV. CDR3 nucleotide sequence: TGTGCCAGCAGCTTGACAGGGCCCCAGGTCGACTTC. It translates to CASSLTGPQVDF.

The chain recombines TRBV18 with TRBJ2-3, with 7 bases that match TRBD1. The CDR3 runs 14 residues. Germline V gene sequence: CDR1 KGHSH, CDR2 LQKENI. The V and J ends lost 5 bases and 4 bases, in that order; junction bases with no gene match: 6. The chain's CDR3 is CASSSTGSADTQYF. CDR3 DNA sequence: TGTGCCAGCTCATCGACAGGGTCAGCAGATACGCAGTATTTT.

This chain joins TRBV9 and TRBJ1-2, with TRBD1 matching over 12 bases. This CDR3 has 16 residues. From germline, CDR1 is SGDLS and CDR2 YYNGEE. V dropped 3 bases and J dropped 2; count of bases not matched to a gene: 5. The CDR3 is CASSALGTGGNYGYTF. Here the CDR3 DNA reads TGTGCCAGCAGCGCCCTCGGGACAGGGGGCAACTATGGCTACACCTTC.

The chain employs TRBV18 and TRBJ2-3; 7 nucleotides agree with TRBD1. The CDR3 sequence is 15 residues long. Germline V CDR1 and CDR2: KGHSH, LQKENI. With 5 bases clipped from V and 0 bases from J, the junction kept 5 bases outside the gene matches. CDR3 DNA sequence: TGTGCCAGCTCATCCCGGGACAGAAGCACAGATACGCAGTATTTT. Encoded protein: CASSSRDRSTDTQYF. The variable domain in full, completed from reference TRBV18 and TRBJ2-3, reads NAGVMQNPRHLVRRRGQEARLRCSPMKGHSHVYWYRQLPEEGLKFMVYLQKENIIDESGMPKERFSAEFPKEGPSILRIQQVVRGDSAAYFCASSSRDRSTDTQYFGPGTRLTVL.

The chain couples TRBV9 to TRBJ2-2; perhaps TRBD1 as D (5 bases). From germline, CDR1 is SGDLS and CDR2 YYNGEE. The CDR3 extends over 15 amino acids. V dropped 3 bases and J dropped 7 bases, with 16 bases sitting between them. The CDR3 nucleotides read TGTGCCAGCAGCGGGGGCACGACTCGAGGCGGGGAGCTGTTTTTT. Residues: CASSGGTTRGGELFF.